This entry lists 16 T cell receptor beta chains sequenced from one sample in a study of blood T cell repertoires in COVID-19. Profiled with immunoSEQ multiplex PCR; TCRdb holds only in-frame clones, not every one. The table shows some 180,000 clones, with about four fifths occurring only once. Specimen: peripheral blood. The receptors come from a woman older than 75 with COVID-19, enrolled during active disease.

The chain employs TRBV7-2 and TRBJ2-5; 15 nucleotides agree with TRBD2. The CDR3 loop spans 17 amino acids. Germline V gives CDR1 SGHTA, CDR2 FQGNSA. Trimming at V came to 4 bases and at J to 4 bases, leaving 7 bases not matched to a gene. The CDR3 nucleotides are TGTGCCAGCAGCTCCCCCAAGGGACTAGCGGGGGGAGAGACCCAGTACTTC. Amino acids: CASSSPKGLAGGETQYF.

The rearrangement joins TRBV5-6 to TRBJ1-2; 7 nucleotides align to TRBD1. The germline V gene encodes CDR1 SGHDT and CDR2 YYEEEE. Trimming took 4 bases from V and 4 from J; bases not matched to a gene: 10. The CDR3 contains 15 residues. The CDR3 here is CASSPQQGSVYGYTF. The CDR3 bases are TGTGCCAGCAGCCCGCAACAGGGGAGCGTCTATGGCTACACCTTC. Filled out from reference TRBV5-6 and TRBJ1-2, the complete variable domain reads DAGVTQSPTHLIKTRGQQVTLRCSPKSGHDTVSWYQQALGQGPQFIFQYYEEEERQRGNFPDRFSGHQFPNYSSELNVNALLLGDSALYLCASSPQQGSVYGYTFGSGTRLTVV.

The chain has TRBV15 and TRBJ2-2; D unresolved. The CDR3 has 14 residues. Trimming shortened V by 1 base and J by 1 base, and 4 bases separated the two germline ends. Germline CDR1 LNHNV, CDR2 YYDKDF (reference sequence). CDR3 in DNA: TGTGCCACCAGCAGAGGGAGGAACACCGGGGAGCTGTTTTTT. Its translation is CATSRGRNTGELFF.

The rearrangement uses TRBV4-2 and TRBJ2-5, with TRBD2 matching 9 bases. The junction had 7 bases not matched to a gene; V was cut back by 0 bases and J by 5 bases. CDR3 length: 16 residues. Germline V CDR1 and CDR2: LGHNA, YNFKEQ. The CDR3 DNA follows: TGTGCCAGCAGCCAAGACCTGCGGGGGGGGAGGGAGACCCAGTACTTC. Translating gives CASSQDLRGGRETQYF.

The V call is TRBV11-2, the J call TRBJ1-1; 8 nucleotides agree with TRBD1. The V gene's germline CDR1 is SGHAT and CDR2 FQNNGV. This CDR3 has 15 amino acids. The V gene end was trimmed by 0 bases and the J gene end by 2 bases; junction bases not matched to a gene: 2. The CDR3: CASSLDAGGNTEAFF. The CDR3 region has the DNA TGTGCCAGCAGCTTAGACGCAGGGGGCAACACTGAAGCTTTCTTT. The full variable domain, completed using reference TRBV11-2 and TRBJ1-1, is EAGVAQSPRYKIIEKRQSVAFWCNPISGHATLYWYQQILGQGPKLLIQFQNNGVVDDSQLPKDRFSAERLKGVDSTLKIQPAKLEDSAVYLCASSLDAGGNTEAFFGQGTRLTVV.

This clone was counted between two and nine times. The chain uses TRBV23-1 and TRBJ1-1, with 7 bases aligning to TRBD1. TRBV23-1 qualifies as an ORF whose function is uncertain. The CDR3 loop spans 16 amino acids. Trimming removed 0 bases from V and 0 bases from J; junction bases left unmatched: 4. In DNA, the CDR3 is TGCGCCAGCAGTCAATCCGGGACAGAGATGAACACTGAAGCTTTCTTT. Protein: CASSQSGTEMNTEAFF.

As DNA, the CDR3 is TGCGCCAGCAATCGGCTAGCGGGAGACTACGAGCAGTACTTC. Translating gives CASNRLAGDYEQYF. V and J are TRBV5-1 and TRBJ2-7; 10 nucleotides align to TRBD2. Germline CDR1 reads SGHRS; CDR2 reads YFSETQ. Trimming at V came to 6 bases and at J to 3 bases, leaving 6 bases not matched to a gene. This CDR3 has 14 residues.

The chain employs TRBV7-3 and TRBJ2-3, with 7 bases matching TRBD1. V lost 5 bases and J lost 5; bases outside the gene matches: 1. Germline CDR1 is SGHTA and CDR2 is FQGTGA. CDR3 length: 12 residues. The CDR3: CASSHRGDTQYF. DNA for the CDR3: TGTGCCAGCAGCCACAGGGGAGATACGCAGTATTTT.

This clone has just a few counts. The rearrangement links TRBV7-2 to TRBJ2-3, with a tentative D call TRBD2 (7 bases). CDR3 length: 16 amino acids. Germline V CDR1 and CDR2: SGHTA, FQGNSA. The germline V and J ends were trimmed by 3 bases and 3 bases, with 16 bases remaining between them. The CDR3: CASSFARGGGTDTQYF. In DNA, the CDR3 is TGTGCCAGCAGCTTTGCGAGGGGGGGCGGGACAGATACGCAGTATTTT.

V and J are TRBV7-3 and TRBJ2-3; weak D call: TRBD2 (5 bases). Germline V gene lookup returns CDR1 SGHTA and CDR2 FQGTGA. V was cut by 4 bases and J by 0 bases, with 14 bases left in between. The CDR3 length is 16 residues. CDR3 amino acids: CASSSPGRGSTDTQYF. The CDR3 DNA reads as TGTGCCAGCAGCTCCCCCGGCCGGGGTAGCACAGATACGCAGTATTTT.

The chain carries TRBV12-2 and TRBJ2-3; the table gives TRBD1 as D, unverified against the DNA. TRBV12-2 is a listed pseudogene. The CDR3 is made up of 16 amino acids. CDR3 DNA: TGTGCAAGTCGCTTAGCGGTAAGGGGGCGCACAGATACGCAGTATTTT. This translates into CASRLAVRGRTDTQYF.

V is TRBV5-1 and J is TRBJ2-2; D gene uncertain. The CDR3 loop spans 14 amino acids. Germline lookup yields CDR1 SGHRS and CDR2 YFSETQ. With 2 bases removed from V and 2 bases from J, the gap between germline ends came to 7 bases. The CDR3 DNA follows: TGCGCCAGCAGCTTTAACTCAAACACCGGGGAGCTGTTTTTT. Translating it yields CASSFNSNTGELFF.

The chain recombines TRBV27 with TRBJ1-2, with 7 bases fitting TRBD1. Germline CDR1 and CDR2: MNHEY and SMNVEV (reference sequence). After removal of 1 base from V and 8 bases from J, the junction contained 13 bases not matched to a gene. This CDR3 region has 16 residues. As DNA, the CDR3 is TGTGCCAGCAGTTTATATGCCCGAGGGACAGCCGGCGGCTACACCTTC. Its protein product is CASSLYARGTAGGYTF.

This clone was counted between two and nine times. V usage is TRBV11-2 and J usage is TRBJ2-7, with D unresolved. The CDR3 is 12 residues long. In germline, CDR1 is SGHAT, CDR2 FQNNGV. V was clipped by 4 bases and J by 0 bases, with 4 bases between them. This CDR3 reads CASSWSSYEQYF. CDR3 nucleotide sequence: TGTGCCAGCAGCTGGAGCTCCTACGAGCAGTACTTC.

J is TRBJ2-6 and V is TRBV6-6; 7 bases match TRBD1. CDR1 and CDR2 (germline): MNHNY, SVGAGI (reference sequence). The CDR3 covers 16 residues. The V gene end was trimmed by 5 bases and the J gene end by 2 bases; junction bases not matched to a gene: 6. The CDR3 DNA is TGTGCCAGCAGTGCACCACAGGGGACTGGGGCCAACGTCCTGACTTTC. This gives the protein CASSAPQGTGANVLTF.

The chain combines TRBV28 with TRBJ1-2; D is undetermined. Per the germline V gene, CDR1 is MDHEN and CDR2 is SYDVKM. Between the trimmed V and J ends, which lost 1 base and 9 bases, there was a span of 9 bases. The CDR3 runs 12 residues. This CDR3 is CASSLLSLSYTF. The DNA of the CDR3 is TGTGCCAGCAGTTTATTATCCCTAAGCTACACCTTC.